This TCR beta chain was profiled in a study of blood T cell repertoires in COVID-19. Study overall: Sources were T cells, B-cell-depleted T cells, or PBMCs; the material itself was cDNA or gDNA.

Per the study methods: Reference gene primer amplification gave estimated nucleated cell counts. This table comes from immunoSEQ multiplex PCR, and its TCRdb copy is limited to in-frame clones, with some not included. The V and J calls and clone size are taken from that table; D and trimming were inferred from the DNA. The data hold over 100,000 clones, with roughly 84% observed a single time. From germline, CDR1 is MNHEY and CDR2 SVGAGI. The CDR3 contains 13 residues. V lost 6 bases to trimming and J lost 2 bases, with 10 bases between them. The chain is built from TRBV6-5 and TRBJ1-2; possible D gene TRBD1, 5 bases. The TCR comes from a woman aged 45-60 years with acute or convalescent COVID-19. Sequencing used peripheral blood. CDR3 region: CASRQTVNYGYTF. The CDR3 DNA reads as TGTGCCAGCAGACAGACAGTCAACTATGGCTACACCTTC.